A single sample is the source of the 27 T cell receptor beta chains below, sequenced in a study of vaccination effects on CD4 cells after COVID-19. No antigen is known for these receptors. Antigen-specific CD4+ T cells were first expanded with viral peptide pools by the ViraFEST assay and only then sequenced. Culture proceeded for under twelve days, and CD4+ T cells were then isolated. No vaccinee had earlier SARS-CoV-2 infection, and nucleocapsid antibodies were negative. Method: immunoSEQ multiplex PCR; TCRdb's copy keeps in-frame clones and lacks some. The table records about 73,000 clones, approximately 74% of them present only once. This sample comprised CD4+ T cells from PBMCs cultured with HCoV-NL63 spike peptides, obtained before COVID-19 vaccination. The source is a human donor who received a COVID-19 vaccine.

There are a few counts of this clone. The rearrangement links TRBV5-8 to TRBJ2-1, with D perhaps given as TRBD1 or TRBD2 (6 bases each). In germline, CDR1 is SGHTS, CDR2 YDEGEE. Trimming removed 8 bases from V and 7 bases from J, with 10 bases in between. CDR3 length equals 11 residues. The CDR3 DNA reads TGTGCCAGTCCGGGGGCTAATGAGCAGTTCTTC. It encodes CASPGANEQFF.

The chain employs TRBV28 and TRBJ1-2; 7 bases map to TRBD1. From germline, CDR1 is MDHEN and CDR2 SYDVKM. The length of the CDR3 is 14 residues. Losses at the gene ends were 6 bases for V and 5 bases for J; bases not matched to a gene: 9. In nucleotides, the CDR3 is TGTGCCAGCAGGGGTTCCGGGACAGCTTATGGCTACACCTTC. The encoded protein is CASRGSGTAYGYTF.

This rearrangement joins TRBV5-5 to TRBJ2-2, with 7 bases matching TRBD2. J gave up 0 bases and V 4 bases, and 6 bases lay outside the gene matches. Germline CDR1 and CDR2: SGHKS and YYEKEE (reference sequence). The CDR3 runs 16 residues. CDR3 nucleotides: TGTGCCAGCAGCGTCCGTGGGGGGGCGAACACCGGGGAGCTGTTTTTT. Residues: CASSVRGGANTGELFF.

The chain employs TRBV5-8 and TRBJ2-2; D is unresolved. This CDR3 region has 15 residues. The V and J ends lost 2 bases and 1 base respectively, with 9 bases between them. Germline V gene lookup returns CDR1 SGHTS and CDR2 YDEGEE. DNA for the CDR3: TGTGCCAGCAGCTTTGACGGCAGGAACACCGGGGAGCTGTTTTTT. Translating gives CASSFDGRNTGELFF.

This clone turned up a few times. This sequence joins TRBV19 and TRBJ1-5; 7 bases are a match to TRBD1. The CDR3 length is 16 residues. Unmatched junction bases numbered 7, after V lost 5 bases and J lost 0 bases. Per the germline V gene, CDR1 is LNHDA and CDR2 is SQIVND (reference sequence). The CDR3: CASSDRDSHSNQPQHF. The DNA of the CDR3 is TGTGCCAGTAGTGACCGGGACAGCCATAGCAATCAGCCCCAGCATTTT.

CDR3: CSAQGVQETQYF. CDR3 DNA: TGCAGCGCCCAGGGAGTACAAGAGACCCAGTACTTC. V gene TRBV29-1 combines with J gene TRBJ2-5, with D perhaps TRBD1 or TRBD2 (5 bases each). The V gene's germline CDR1 is SQVTM and CDR2 ANQGSEA. Deletions cut 7 bases from V and 2 bases from J, with 11 bases between. CDR3 length: 12 amino acids.

The V gene is TRBV7-2, the J gene TRBJ2-5, with D unresolved. CDR1 and CDR2 (germline): SGHTA, FQGNSA. CDR3 length: 14 amino acids. The ends were cut back, 3 bases at V and 0 bases at J, with 8 bases in the middle. The CDR3 DNA reads as TGTGCCAGCAGCTTTGGGGTACACCAAGAGACCCAGTACTTC. Protein: CASSFGVHQETQYF.

This chain connects TRBV7-2 to TRBJ1-2; no definite D call. Germline loops: CDR1 SGHTA, CDR2 FQGNSA. The CDR3 is 15 residues long. Deletions cut 1 base from V and 5 bases from J, with 14 bases between. CDR3 protein: CASSLEEGPFYGYTF. The CDR3 region has the DNA TGTGCCAGCAGCTTAGAGGAGGGTCCCTTTTATGGCTACACCTTC.

The J gene is TRBJ1-4, the V gene TRBV5-5; 10 nucleotides line up with TRBD1. V shed 3 bases, J shed 6 bases, and the junction held 8 bases outside the gene matches. The germline CDR1 and CDR2 sequences are SGHKS and YYEKEE (reference sequence). The CDR3 contains 16 residues. The CDR3 bases are TGTGCCAGCAGCTCCCGAGACAGGGGGCTGTATGAAAAACTGTTTTTT. Protein: CASSSRDRGLYEKLFF.

The CDR3 region has the DNA TGTGCCAGCAGTGAAGCCGGGGCCCTTAACTATGGCTACACCTTC. Its translation: CASSEAGALNYGYTF. This chain joins TRBV2 and TRBJ1-2, with a tentative D call TRBD1 (5 bases). The CDR3 length is 15 residues. The V gene lost 0 bases and the J gene lost 1 base, with 9 bases spanning the gap. Germline CDR1 SNHLY, CDR2 FYNNEI.

J is TRBJ2-3 and V is TRBV2; TRBD1 might be the D (5 bases). This CDR3 has 13 amino acids. CDR1 and CDR2 from the germline V gene are SNHLY and FYNNEI. The germline V and J ends were trimmed by 6 bases and 8 bases, with 15 bases remaining between them. The DNA for the CDR3 is TGTGCCAGCAGCGAACAGGCCCCGGGTACGCAGTATTTT. Its protein is CASSEQAPGTQYF.

The chain combines TRBV3-1 (or the pseudogene TRBV3-2) with TRBJ1-5; D gene unclear. The CDR3 has 16 amino acids. CDR1 LGHDT and CDR2 YNNKEL come from the germline V gene (reference sequence). V lost 1 base and J lost 2, with 12 bases in between. In DNA form, the CDR3 reads TGTGCCAGCAGCCAAGGGGCGCCTCACGGCAATCAGCCCCAGCATTTT. Translating gives CASSQGAPHGNQPQHF.

The V gene is TRBV4-3, the J gene TRBJ2-1; D is possibly TRBD1 (5 bases). CDR1 and CDR2 from the germline V gene are LGHNA and YSLEER. The V end was cut by 3 bases, the J end by 6 bases, with 12 bases between. This CDR3 has 14 residues. The CDR3 region is CASSQENTGNEQFF. The CDR3 DNA is TGCGCCAGCAGCCAGGAAAATACAGGCAATGAGCAGTTCTTC.

The chain employs TRBV30 and TRBJ1-2; D call uncertain. Germline CDR1 and CDR2: GTSNPN and SVGIG (reference sequence). The CDR3 loop spans 15 amino acids. V lost 3 bases, J lost 8 bases, and 22 bases lay in between. CDR3 bases: TGTGCCTGGAGCCCTGGGCGGTCCGCCTATGGAGGCTACACCTTC. The encoded protein is CAWSPGRSAYGGYTF.

The V and J genes are TRBV24-1 and TRBJ2-3, with TRBD2 matching over 11 bases. J lost 4 bases, V lost 6 bases, and 8 bases had no gene match. The length of the CDR3 is 16 residues. Germline loops: CDR1 KGHDR, CDR2 SFDVKD. CDR3 nucleotides: TGTGCCACCAGTCGAGGGCCTAGCGGGGGGTCAGATACGCAGTATTTT. Translated, it gives CATSRGPSGGSDTQYF.

This chain links TRBV3-1 (or the pseudogene TRBV3-2) with TRBJ2-3; D gene ambiguous. This CDR3 has 16 residues. V was trimmed by 1 base and J by 3 bases, leaving 14 bases between them. In germline, CDR1 is LGHDT, CDR2 YNNKEL (reference sequence). CDR3 residues: CASSQGFRSITDTQYF. CDR3 DNA: TGTGCCAGCAGCCAAGGGTTCCGTAGTATTACAGATACGCAGTATTTT.

The chain employs TRBV10-3 and TRBJ2-3, with TRBD2 matching over 10 bases. Germline V gives CDR1 ENHRY, CDR2 SYGVKD. There are 14 residues in the CDR3. V gave up 11 bases and J gave up 1 base; unmatched junction bases: 6. DNA of the CDR3: TGTGCCGCCGGGACTAGCGTCGGCACAGATACGCAGTATTTT. Amino acids: CAAGTSVGTDTQYF.

This clone was counted between two and nine times. The gene calls are TRBV18 and TRBJ1-1; no firm D call. Trimming took off 8 bases at V and 0 bases at J, with 10 bases between the two ends. From germline, CDR1 is KGHSH and CDR2 LQKENI. The CDR3 consists of 13 residues. Here the CDR3 reads CASQRSMNTEAFF. CDR3 in DNA: TGTGCCAGCCAACGGTCCATGAACACTGAAGCTTTCTTT.

CDR3 region: CASSLVPLLESPLHF. The CDR3, as DNA: TGTGCCAGCAGCTTAGTTCCGTTACTAGAGTCACCCCTCCACTTT. The chain recombines TRBV7-2 with TRBJ1-6; no definite D call. Per germline, CDR1 SGHTA and CDR2 FQGNSA. The CDR3 consists of 15 residues. Trimming shortened V by 1 base and J by 10 bases, and 14 bases separated the two germline ends.

This clone was seen only a few times. The chain combines TRBV28 with TRBJ1-6; D gene uncertain. The CDR3 consists of 14 residues. V was clipped by 5 bases and J by 10 bases, with 15 bases between them. Germline assignment: CDR1 MDHEN and CDR2 SYDVKM. Here the CDR3 reads CASSAIGLRSPLHF. The DNA of the CDR3 is TGTGCCAGCAGTGCTATAGGGTTGCGGTCACCCCTCCACTTT.

V is TRBV2 and J is TRBJ2-1, with no clear D. The CDR3 runs to 13 residues. The V and J ends lost 3 bases and 4 bases respectively, with 7 bases between them. Germline-derived CDR1 and CDR2 are SNHLY and FYNNEI. The CDR3 sequence: CASSESQYNEQFF. CDR3 nucleotide sequence: TGTGCCAGCAGTGAGTCTCAGTACAATGAGCAGTTCTTC.

The chain links TRBV2 to TRBJ2-7; maybe TRBD1 (6 bases). Trimming stripped 9 bases from V and 2 bases from J, with 14 bases between. CDR3 length equals 13 residues. Germline V gene lookup returns CDR1 SNHLY and CDR2 FYNNEI. CDR3 sequence reads: CARSRGSTYEQYV. In DNA, the CDR3 is TGTGCCAGGAGCAGGGGCTCAACCTACGAGCAGTACGTC.

The table lists this clone with a few counts. The chain combines TRBV7-2 with TRBJ1-3, with D unresolved. Germline V gene sequence: CDR1 SGHTA, CDR2 FQGNSA. This CDR3 region has 15 residues. V was clipped by 5 bases and J by 0 bases, with 11 bases between them. Here the CDR3 reads CASSKSVSSGNTIYF. DNA of the CDR3: TGTGCCAGCAGCAAGAGTGTAAGCTCTGGAAACACCATATATTTT.

V and J are TRBV28 and TRBJ2-3; the match to TRBD2 covers 13 bases. V gave up 10 bases and J gave up 5 bases; unmatched junction bases: 12. Germline V gene lookup returns CDR1 MDHEN and CDR2 SYDVKM. This CDR3 has 16 amino acids. CDR3 region: CATTRLAGGLVDTQYF. CDR3 in DNA: TGTGCCACTACGAGACTAGCGGGGGGCCTCGTAGATACGCAGTATTTT. Full variable domain (outside the CDR3, taken from reference TRBV28 and TRBJ2-3): DVKVTQSSRYLVKRTGEKVFLECVQDMDHENMFWYRQDPGLGLRLIYFSYDVKMKEKGDIPEGYSVSREKKERFSLILESASTNQTSMYLCATTRLAGGLVDTQYFGPGTRLTVL.

This chain connects TRBV6-5 to TRBJ1-3; D unresolved. The V gene lost 6 bases and the J gene lost 4 bases, with 10 bases spanning the gap. CDR1 and CDR2 (germline): MNHEY, SVGAGI. CDR3 length: 13 amino acids. CDR3 loop: CASRAAAGNTIYF. DNA of the CDR3: TGTGCCAGCAGAGCAGCGGCCGGAAACACCATATATTTT.

The chain uses TRBV28 and TRBJ1-5; D is perhaps TRBD1 (6 bases). This CDR3 is built from 15 residues. V gave up 2 bases and J gave up 11 bases, with 19 bases separating them. Germline-derived CDR1 and CDR2 are MDHEN and SYDVKM. Here the CDR3 DNA reads TGTGCCAGCAGTTTAGGAGGACAGCGAACCTGGGCCCAGCATTTT. Protein product: CASSLGGQRTWAQHF.

The chain couples TRBV24-1 to TRBJ1-5; D remains unclear. The V end was cut by 4 bases, the J end by 2 bases, with 5 bases between. This CDR3 spans 13 amino acids. Germline values: CDR1 KGHDR, CDR2 SFDVKD. CDR3 in amino acids: CATSDRGNQPQHF. The CDR3 DNA reads as TGTGCCACCAGTGACCGGGGCAATCAGCCCCAGCATTTT.